At least ten counts were recorded for the clone carrying this T cell receptor beta chain. The antigen is not known. Time point noted: newly diagnosed GD, antithyroid drugs for less than 3 months. From PBMCs, RNA was extracted and then used to make the TCR library. The CDR3 sequence is 13 residues long. Germline loops: CDR1 LGHDT, CDR2 YNNKEL (reference sequence). V shed 6 bases and J shed 4 bases, with 10 bases lying between them. HTBI primers from iRepertoire and Arm-PCR of CDR3 regions yielded the TCR beta libraries. TCRdb used MiXCR to reprocess the multiplex PCR reads, holding one entry per CDR3 protein. The data contain 500,000 or so distinct CDR3 sequences, 15% to 20% of them seen just once; the ten biggest clones take up roughly 25%. The sample originates from a study of regulatory T cells in long-lasting Graves disease. Points from the study as a whole: TRBV28, TRBJ1-2 and TRBJ2-5 emerged as the favored segments in persistent disease.

The sample was also linked to a second study, of T cells in Graves' hyperthyroidism and ophthalmopathy. That study adds: From stable hyperthyroidism, ophthalmopathy was separated by a 13 V-J model.

The receptor was isolated from a woman aged 40-60 years with Graves disease. The input for sequencing was peripheral blood mononuclear cells (PBMCs), taken at new diagnosis, from a patient treated with antithyroid drugs. This chain links TRBV3-1 with TRBJ1-5; D gene unclear. DNA for the CDR3: TGTGCCAGCAGTCAGGACGGGAATCAGCCCCAGCATTTT. Encoded protein: CASSQDGNQPQHF.